The 22 T cell receptor beta chains below were found in one sample sequenced in a study of human T cells and chemical hapten exposure. Via MiXCR, TCRdb re-called the RACE reads, giving one row per CDR3 protein. Of about 97,000 distinct CDR3 sequences listed, 27% are singletons. Time point denoted: patch test 3, about 24 weeks after DPC sensitization. This sample's treatment: therapeutic diphenylcyclopropenone sensitization with weekly scalp DPC. The input for sequencing was whole blood, taken in connection with sensitization to the hapten diphenylcyclopropenone (DPC). These receptor sequences come from a middle-aged man with alopecia areata. Some clones in this sample may be carry-over from other donors' samples.

As concerns this clonotype: At one end, the junction sequence differs from germline, possibly due to a read error. The chain uses TRBV6-1 and TRBJ2-4; D unresolved. CDR1 and CDR2 from the germline V gene are MNHNS and SASEGT. The CDR3 is 13 residues long. The CDR3 region has the DNA TGTGCCAGCAGTGAGATAGCCACAAACATTCAGTACTTC. Encoded protein: CASSEIATNIQYF.

In this sample, this clonotype turned up many times. This chain joins TRBV4-1 and TRBJ1-1; 8 nucleotides match TRBD1. With 5 bases clipped from V and 5 bases from J, the junction kept 4 bases outside the gene matches. The CDR3 runs 13 residues. The germline CDR1 and CDR2 sequences are MGHRA and YSYEKL. In DNA, the CDR3 is TGCGCCAGCAGCTCTGACAGGGGTACTGAAGCTTTCTTT. Residues: CASSSDRGTEAFF.

V is TRBV7-2 and J is TRBJ2-3; TRBD2 agrees at 8 bases. The CDR3 has 15 residues. Unmatched junction bases numbered 5, after V lost 1 base and J lost 5 bases. Germline V CDR1 and CDR2: SGHTA, FQGNSA. This chain's CDR3 is CASSLGGTRKDTQYF. Here the CDR3 DNA reads TGTGCCAGCAGCTTAGGAGGGACTAGAAAAGATACGCAGTATTTT. The full variable domain, rest sourced from reference TRBV7-2 and TRBJ2-3, is GAGVSQSPSNKVTEKGKDVELRCDPISGHTALYWYRQSLGQGLEFLIYFQGNSAPDKSGLPSDRFSAERTGGSVSTLTIQRTQQEDSAVYLCASSLGGTRKDTQYFGPGTRLTVL.

J is TRBJ2-5 and V is TRBV6-1, with D perhaps TRBD2 (5 bases). This CDR3 region has 12 residues. Trimming pared 6 bases from V and 0 bases from J, leaving 5 bases between. Germline CDR1 reads MNHNS; CDR2 reads SASEGT. CDR3 protein: CASRDYQETQYF. The CDR3 DNA follows: TGTGCCAGCAGGGACTACCAAGAGACCCAGTACTTC.

The table lists this clonotype with a few counts. This CDR3 fails to terminate in the conserved phenylalanine or tryptophan, so it likely reflects a read error. The DNA is omitted, as the CDR3 cannot be located on it reliably, and the CDR3 follows TCRdb's listing. This chain links TRBV4-2 with TRBJ1-3; TRBD1, the D gene given by the table, was not confirmed from the DNA. Looked up from germline, CDR1 is LGHNA and CDR2 is YNFKEQ. With termini counted, the CDR3 has 14 amino acids. The CDR3 loop is CASSQDGLPKVLTV.

The CDR3 loop is CASSEAGTRNQPQHF. The CDR3 DNA reads as TGTGCCAGCAGTGAGGCCGGGACACGGAATCAGCCCCAGCATTTT. The chain is built from TRBV27 and TRBJ1-5, with D tentatively TRBD1 (6 bases). The CDR3 is 15 residues long. The germline V gene has CDR1 MNHEY and CDR2 SMNVEV (reference sequence). Trimming cost V 5 bases and J 4 bases, with 15 bases left between them.

Here the CDR3 DNA reads TGTGCCAGCTTCACCCTAGGGGTCGGGGCACGCTCTGGGGCCAACGTCCTGACTTTC. Amino acids: CASFTLGVGARSGANVLTF. This sequence joins TRBV6-6 and TRBJ2-6, with D perhaps TRBD1 or TRBD2 (5 bases each). This CDR3 is built from 19 residues. Between the trimmed V and J ends, which lost 8 bases and 0 bases, there was a span of 23 bases. Germline V gene data show CDR1 as MNHNY and CDR2 as SVGAGI (reference sequence).

This clonotype appeared a few times. The chain is built from TRBV28 and TRBJ2-1, with D maybe TRBD1 (6 bases). Germline lookup yields CDR1 MDHEN and CDR2 SYDVKM. Trimming stripped 7 bases from V and 3 bases from J, with 19 bases between. The CDR3 contains 16 residues. CDR3 bases: TGTGCCAGCACGCCCGGATTGGGGGCTCGCTACAATGAGCAGTTCTTC. Its protein product is CASTPGLGARYNEQFF.

V is TRBV6-5 and J is TRBJ1-1; D possibly corresponds to TRBD1 (5 bases). The V end was cut by 6 bases, the J end by 7 bases, with 12 bases between. The CDR3 consists of 12 residues. CDR1 and CDR2 from the germline V gene are MNHEY and SVGAGI. CDR3 in amino acids: CASSNGDGEAFF. CDR3 in DNA: TGTGCCAGCAGCAACGGGGACGGTGAAGCTTTCTTT.

This clonotype was seen more than once but under ten times. This chain links TRBV4-3 with TRBJ1-1, with a possible D match to TRBD1 (5 bases). The germline gives CDR1 LGHNA, CDR2 YSLEER. This CDR3 contains 15 residues. V lost 0 bases, J lost 7 bases, and 15 bases lay in between. This CDR3 reads CASSQDRQGCFEAFF. In nucleotides, the CDR3 is TGCGCCAGCAGCCAAGATAGGCAGGGCTGTTTTGAAGCTTTCTTT.

V and J are TRBV9 and TRBJ2-2; D is unresolved. Trimming took off 0 bases at V and 0 bases at J, with 6 bases between the two ends. This CDR3 spans 15 amino acids. Germline lookup yields CDR1 SGDLS and CDR2 YYNGEE. The CDR3, as DNA: TGTGCCAGCAGCGTAGGCCAGACGAACACCGGGGAGCTGTTTTTT. Protein product: CASSVGQTNTGELFF.

There are a few counts of this clonotype. The rearrangement joins TRBV6-1 to TRBJ2-3; weak D call: TRBD2 (5 bases). This CDR3 region has 15 residues. Germline-derived CDR1 and CDR2 are MNHNS and SASEGT. V gave up 7 bases and J gave up 5 bases, with 19 bases separating them. The CDR3, as DNA: TGTGCCAGCATCCTCTCGGGAATCGGCTTAGATACGCAGTATTTT. It yields the protein CASILSGIGLDTQYF.

DNA for the CDR3: TGTGCCAGCAGCAGTCGACAGGGCACTGAAGCTTTCTTT. It yields the protein CASSSRQGTEAFF. The chain is built from TRBV12-3 or TRBV12-4 and TRBJ1-1, with TRBD1 identical over 7 bases. This CDR3 comprises 13 residues. After removal of 6 bases from V and 4 bases from J, the junction contained 5 bases not matched to a gene.

In this sample, this clonotype turned up a few times. The chain uses TRBV20-1 and TRBJ2-7; 7 positions match TRBD1. CDR1 is DFQATT, CDR2 SNEGSKA, per germline (reference sequence). V was clipped by 2 bases and J by 6 bases; unmatched bases: 4. CDR3 length: 12 residues. CDR3 DNA sequence: TGCAGTGCTAGAAAGGGGGCAATCGAGCAGTACTTC. Translating it yields CSARKGAIEQYF.

This clonotype was picked up a small number of times. The genes are TRBV28 and TRBJ2-7, with TRBD2 matching over 12 bases. In germline, CDR1 is MDHEN, CDR2 SYDVKM. With 0 bases clipped from V and 3 bases from J, the junction kept 0 bases outside the gene matches. This CDR3 contains 15 residues. This CDR3 is CASSLWTSGSYEQYF. The CDR3 DNA reads TGTGCCAGCAGTTTATGGACTAGCGGGAGCTACGAGCAGTACTTC.

Many counts were recorded for this clonotype. This sequence joins TRBV20-1 and TRBJ2-6; tentatively, D is TRBD1 (5 bases). The CDR3 totals 14 residues. CDR1 and CDR2 (germline): DFQATT, SNEGSKA (reference sequence). CDR3: CGSPPGLGANVLTF. Written as DNA, the CDR3 is TGCGGATCACCCCCAGGGTTAGGGGCCAACGTCCTGACTTTC.

The table lists this clonotype with a few counts. V and J are TRBV7-9 and TRBJ2-6; 7 bases match TRBD1. Per the germline V gene, CDR1 is SEHNR and CDR2 is FQNEAQ (reference sequence). V was pared by 4 bases and J by 0 bases, with 6 bases of the junction left unmatched. CDR3 size: 17 residues. The CDR3 DNA follows: TGTGCCAGCAGCTCCACGGGACAGATCTCTGGGGCCAACGTCCTGACTTTC. This codes for CASSSTGQISGANVLTF.

The chain links TRBV20-1 to TRBJ2-7, with a possible D match to TRBD2 (6 bases). Germline V CDR1 and CDR2: DFQATT, SNEGSKA (reference sequence). This CDR3 region has 10 residues. V lost 6 bases and J lost 3, with 6 bases in between. The CDR3 DNA is TGCAGTGCGGGACTCTACGAGCAGTACTTC. This encodes CSAGLYEQYF.

The chain employs TRBV19 and TRBJ2-2, with D perhaps matching TRBD2 (5 bases). The CDR3 runs to 16 residues. The ends were cut back, 8 bases at V and 4 bases at J, with 20 bases in the middle. CDR1 and CDR2 (germline): LNHDA, SQIVND (reference sequence). CDR3 DNA: TGTGCCAGTGGCGAGAGACTAAGCTCCGGCACCGGGGAGCTGTTTTTT. This encodes CASGERLSSGTGELFF.

This clonotype was detected a few times. The CDR3 nucleotides are TGCAGTGCTAGGACAGCCCGGGCCGGAGCTTTCTTT. It yields the protein CSARTARAGAFF. The chain joins TRBV20-1 to TRBJ1-1, with D possibly being TRBD1 (5 bases). V was clipped by 3 bases and J by 10 bases, with 15 bases between them. Germline assignment: CDR1 DFQATT and CDR2 SNEGSKA (reference sequence). The CDR3 contains 12 residues.

The gene calls are TRBV6-5 and TRBJ2-7; 10 bases fit TRBD2. Germline CDR1 MNHEY, CDR2 SVGAGI. J lost 1 base, V lost 3 bases, and 0 bases had no gene match. The CDR3 extends over 14 amino acids. This CDR3 is CASSYSGRSYEQYF. CDR3 coding DNA: TGTGCCAGCAGTTATAGCGGGAGGTCCTACGAGCAGTACTTC.

The gene calls are TRBV10-1 and TRBJ2-5; D is perhaps TRBD2 (6 bases). The germline CDR1 and CDR2 sequences are WNHNN and SYGVQD (reference sequence). V dropped 8 bases and J dropped 2 bases, with 18 bases sitting between them. The CDR3 is 15 residues long. For the CDR3, the DNA is TGCGCCAGCCGTGTTAAGAGGAGGGATCAAGAGACCCAGTACTTC. As protein: CASRVKRRDQETQYF.